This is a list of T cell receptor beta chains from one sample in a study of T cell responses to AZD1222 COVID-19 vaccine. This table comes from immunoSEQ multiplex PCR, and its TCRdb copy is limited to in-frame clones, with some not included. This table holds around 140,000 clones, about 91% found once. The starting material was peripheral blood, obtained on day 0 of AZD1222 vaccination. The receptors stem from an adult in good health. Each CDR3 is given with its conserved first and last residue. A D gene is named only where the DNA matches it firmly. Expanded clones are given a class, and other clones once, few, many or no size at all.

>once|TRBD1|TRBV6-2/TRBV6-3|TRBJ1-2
CASSYSSGTANYGYTF
TGTGCCAGCAGTTACTCGTCTGGGACAGCTAACTATGGCTACACCTTC
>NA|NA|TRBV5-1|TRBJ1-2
CASSRDRPGAYGYTF
TGCGCCAGCAGCCGCGACCGACCCGGAGCCTATGGCTACACCTTC
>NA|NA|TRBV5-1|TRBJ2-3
CASSLAEGGGRDTQYF
TGCGCCAGCAGCTTGGCCGAAGGGGGAGGAAGAGATACGCAGTATTTT
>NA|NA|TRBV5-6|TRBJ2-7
CASSLPGPATEQYF
TGTGCCAGCAGCTTGCCGGGACCCGCCACCGAGCAGTACTTC
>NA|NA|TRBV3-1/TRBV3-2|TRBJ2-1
CASSQDPLASGYNEQFF
TGTGCCAGCAGCCAAGACCCTTTGGCAAGCGGGTACAATGAGCAGTTCTTC
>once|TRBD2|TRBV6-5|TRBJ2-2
CASSFGTSNTGELFF
TGTGCCAGCAGTTTCGGGACTAGCAACACCGGGGAGCTGTTTTTT
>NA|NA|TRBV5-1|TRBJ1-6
CASSSGSREDSPLHF
TGCGCCAGCAGCTCCGGGTCCCGAGAGGATTCACCCCTCCACTTT
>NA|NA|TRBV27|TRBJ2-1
CASSLRGRDGEQFF
TGTGCCAGCAGTTTACGGGGGAGAGACGGTGAGCAGTTCTTC
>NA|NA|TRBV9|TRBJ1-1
CASSVGSDLSNTEAFF
TGTGCCAGCAGCGTGGGCTCGGACTTATCGAACACTGAAGCTTTCTTT
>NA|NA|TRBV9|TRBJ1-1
CASSVLQSTEAFF
TGTGCCAGCAGCGTTCTACAGAGCACTGAAGCTTTCTTT
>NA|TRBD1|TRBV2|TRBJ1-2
CASRFHPGQKPYYGYTF
TGTGCCAGCAGGTTCCATCCGGGACAGAAACCTTACTATGGCTACACCTTC
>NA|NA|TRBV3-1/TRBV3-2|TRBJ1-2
CASTKDPSQTYGYTF
TGTGCCAGCACCAAAGACCCCAGTCAGACCTATGGCTACACCTTC
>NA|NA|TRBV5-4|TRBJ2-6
CASNLGGAGANVLTF
TGTGCCAGCAACCTAGGGGGAGCTGGGGCCAACGTCCTGACTTTC
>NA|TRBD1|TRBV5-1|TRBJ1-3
CASSRTGDSGNTIYF
TGCGCCAGCAGCAGGACAGGGGACTCTGGAAACACCATATATTTT
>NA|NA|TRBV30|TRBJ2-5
CAWSAGRQETQYF
TGTGCCTGGAGTGCAGGGCGGCAAGAGACCCAGTACTTC
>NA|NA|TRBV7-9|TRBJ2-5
CASSRAGEYQETQYF
TGTGCCAGCAGCCGGGCAGGGGAGTACCAAGAGACCCAGTACTTC
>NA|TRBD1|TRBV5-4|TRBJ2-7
CASSLRTGVTLSYEQYF
TGTGCCAGCAGCCTAAGGACAGGGGTTACCTTGTCCTACGAGCAGTACTTC
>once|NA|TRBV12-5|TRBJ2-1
CASGFGSNEQFF
TGTGCTAGTGGTTTTGGATCTAATGAGCAGTTCTTC
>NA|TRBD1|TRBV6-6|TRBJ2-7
CASRWTGGYEQYF
TGTGCCAGCAGGTGGACAGGGGGCTACGAGCAGTACTTC
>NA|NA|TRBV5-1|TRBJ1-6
CASSFGSYNSPLHF
TGCGCCAGCAGCTTCGGGTCCTATAATTCACCCCTCCACTTT
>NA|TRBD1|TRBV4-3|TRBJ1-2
CASSQGGTALGYGYTF
TGCGCCAGCAGCCAAGGAGGGACAGCCTTGGGGTATGGCTACACCTTC
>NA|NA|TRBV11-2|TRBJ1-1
CASSSRQRQALEAFF
TGTGCCAGCAGCTCAAGACAGCGGCAGGCCCTTGAAGCTTTCTTT
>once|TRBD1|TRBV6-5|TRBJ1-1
CASRIQGAYTEAFF
TGTGCCAGCAGAATACAGGGGGCCTACACTGAAGCTTTCTTT
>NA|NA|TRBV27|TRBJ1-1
CASSLPRQATVISAEAFF
TGTGCCAGCAGTTTACCTCGACAGGCAACCGTTATCTCCGCTGAAGCTTTCTTT
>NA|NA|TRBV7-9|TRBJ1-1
CASSFGRTGWNTEAFF
TGTGCCAGCAGCTTCGGACGTACAGGGTGGAACACTGAAGCTTTCTTT
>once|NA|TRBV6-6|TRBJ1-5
CASSYAGEQGQPQHF
TGTGCCAGCAGTTACGCGGGGGAACAAGGTCAGCCCCAGCATTTT
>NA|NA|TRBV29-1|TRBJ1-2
CSVDTRGAYRHGYTF
TGCAGCGTTGATACGCGCGGCGCGTATCGACATGGCTACACCTTC
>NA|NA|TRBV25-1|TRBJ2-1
CASRGALPYNEQFF
TGTGCCAGCAGGGGGGCATTGCCCTACAATGAGCAGTTCTTC
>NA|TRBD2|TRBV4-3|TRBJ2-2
CASSPLAGGPFTGELFF
TGCGCCAGCAGCCCCCTAGCGGGAGGGCCGTTTACCGGGGAGCTGTTTTTT
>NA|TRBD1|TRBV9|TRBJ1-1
CASSARSGQGIDGTEAFF
TGTGCCAGCAGCGCTCGCTCGGGACAGGGCATCGACGGCACTGAAGCTTTCTTT
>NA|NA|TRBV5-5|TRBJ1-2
CASSLGPSSAPTLYDYTF
TGTGCCAGCAGCTTGGGTCCTTCCTCGGCCCCCACTTTATATGACTACACCTTC
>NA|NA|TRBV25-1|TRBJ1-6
CASSEFGRNSPLHF
TGTGCCAGCAGTGAATTTGGCAGAAACTCACCCCTCCACTTT
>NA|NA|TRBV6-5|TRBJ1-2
CASSYSIAREDYGYTF
TGTGCCAGCAGTTACTCGATTGCCCGGGAGGACTATGGCTACACCTTC
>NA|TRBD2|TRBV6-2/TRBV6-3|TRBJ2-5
CASSYSLAGDQETQYF
TGTGCCAGCAGTTACTCACTAGCGGGGGATCAAGAGACCCAGTACTTC
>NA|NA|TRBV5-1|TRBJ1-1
CASSPGRELWNTEAFF
TGCGCCAGCAGCCCGGGTAGAGAACTGTGGAACACTGAAGCTTTCTTT
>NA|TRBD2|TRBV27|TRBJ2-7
CASSLRGGLAGPGRTYF
TGTGCCAGCAGTTTAAGGGGGGGGCTAGCGGGACCGGGCCGCACGTACTTC
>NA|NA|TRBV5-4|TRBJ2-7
CASSLVGRAGTRGGEQYF
TGTGCCAGCAGCTTGGTTGGTCGAGCGGGCACTAGGGGTGGCGAGCAGTACTTC
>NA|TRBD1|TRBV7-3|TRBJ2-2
CASSFRQGAPTGELFF
TGTGCCAGCAGCTTCCGACAGGGGGCGCCCACCGGGGAGCTGTTTTTT
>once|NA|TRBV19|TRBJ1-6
CASNGGATYNSPLHF
TGTGCCAGTAATGGAGGGGCAACTTATAATTCACCCCTCCACTTT
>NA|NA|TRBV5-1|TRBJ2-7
CASSLGPHTYEQYF
TGCGCCAGCAGCTTGGGCCCACACACATACGAGCAGTACTTC
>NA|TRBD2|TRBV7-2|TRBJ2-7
CASSLRGSGSGEQYF
TGTGCCAGCAGCTTACGTGGTAGCGGGAGTGGCGAGCAGTACTTC
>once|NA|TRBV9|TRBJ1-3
CASSVAGASGNTIYF
TGTGCCAGCAGCGTAGCAGGGGCGTCTGGAAACACCATATATTTT
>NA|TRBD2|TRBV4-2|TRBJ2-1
CASSRLPGTSGSDEQFF
TGTGCCAGCAGCCGGCTGCCCGGGACTAGCGGATCGGATGAGCAGTTCTTC
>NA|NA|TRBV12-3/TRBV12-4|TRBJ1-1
CASSYRQKAFF
TGTGCCAGCAGTTACAGACAAAAAGCTTTCTTT
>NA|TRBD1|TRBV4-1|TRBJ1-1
CASSREQGINTEAFF
TGCGCCAGCAGCCGCGAACAGGGGATCAACACTGAAGCTTTCTTT